One sample yielded the 17 T cell receptor beta chains listed below, sequenced in a study of blood T cell repertoires in COVID-19. Using immunoSEQ multiplex PCR, the repertoire was profiled, and TCRdb retains in-frame clones only, with some absent. The sample lists fewer than 150,000 clones, about 86% occurring once. The sample comprised peripheral blood. All receptors come from a woman aged 40 to 50 with acute or convalescent COVID-19.

This chain connects TRBV28 to TRBJ2-7, with TRBD1 identical over 8 bases. In germline, CDR1 is MDHEN, CDR2 SYDVKM. The CDR3 has 14 residues. Germline trimming cut 6 bases from V and 3 bases from J; bases unmatched to any gene: 7. CDR3 protein: CASRTGTGVYEQYF. The CDR3, as DNA: TGTGCCAGCAGAACCGGGACAGGAGTCTACGAGCAGTACTTC.

V and J are TRBV2 and TRBJ1-1; D is unclear. V was shortened by 6 bases and J by 9 bases, with 20 bases between the two germline ends. Germline CDR1 is SNHLY and CDR2 is FYNNEI. CDR3 length equals 14 residues. The CDR3 loop reads CASRALRGNDKAFF. The CDR3, as DNA: TGTGCCAGCAGGGCGCTCCGAGGGAATGACAAAGCTTTCTTT.

This chain connects TRBV7-2 to TRBJ2-1, with TRBD2 identical over 8 bases. The CDR3 length is 15 residues. Trimming removed 2 bases from V and 7 bases from J; junction bases left unmatched: 7. From germline, CDR1 is SGHTA and CDR2 FQGNSA. CDR3 sequence (DNA): TGTGCCAGCAGCTTACCCAGCGGGGGCCCAAATGAGCAGTTCTTC. It yields the protein CASSLPSGGPNEQFF.

The rearrangement uses TRBV4-1 and TRBJ2-2, with 9 bases that match TRBD2. This CDR3 is built from 18 residues. The V gene's germline CDR1 is MGHRA and CDR2 YSYEKL. V was clipped by 5 bases and J by 4 bases; unmatched bases: 14. CDR3 residues: CASSEKPGLAMGTGELFF. Here the CDR3 DNA reads TGCGCCAGCAGCGAAAAACCGGGACTAGCTATGGGCACCGGGGAGCTGTTTTTT.

The chain combines TRBV7-8 with TRBJ2-7; 9 bases are a match to TRBD2. J lost 7 bases, V lost 5 bases, and 3 bases had no gene match. The CDR3 consists of 12 residues. The germline gives CDR1 SGHVS, CDR2 FQNEAQ. The DNA for the CDR3 is TGTGCCAGCAGCCCCGGACTAGCGGAGCAGTACTTC. This gives the protein CASSPGLAEQYF.

The rearrangement links TRBV7-3 to TRBJ2-3, with 11 bases matching TRBD2. CDR1 and CDR2 from the germline V gene are SGHTA and FQGTGA. CDR3 length: 15 amino acids. Trimming removed 6 bases from V and 1 base from J; junction bases left unmatched: 3. In nucleotides, the CDR3 is TGTGCCAGCAGTCCACTAGCGGGAGGCACAGATACGCAGTATTTT. Translating it yields CASSPLAGGTDTQYF.

This chain uses TRBV28 with TRBJ1-2; weak D call: TRBD1 (6 bases). With 3 bases removed from V and 8 bases from J, the gap between germline ends came to 13 bases. CDR3 length equals 13 residues. From germline, CDR1 is MDHEN and CDR2 SYDVKM. CDR3 residues: CASSLSQGDGYTF. The CDR3 DNA follows: TGTGCCAGCAGTTTGTCACAGGGAGACGGCTACACCTTC.

The sample holds one count of this clone. The V gene is TRBV9, the J gene TRBJ2-1; TRBD2 matches 8 bases. Unmatched junction bases numbered 9, after V lost 0 bases and J lost 4 bases. The germline CDR1 and CDR2 sequences are SGDLS and YYNGEE. The CDR3 has 17 amino acids. CDR3 in amino acids: CASSVATGRGAYNEQFF. In DNA, the CDR3 is TGTGCCAGCAGCGTAGCTACCGGGAGGGGAGCGTACAATGAGCAGTTCTTC.

The chain combines TRBV7-2 with TRBJ1-2; possible D gene TRBD1, 6 bases. This CDR3 spans 12 amino acids. The V gene lost 3 bases and the J gene lost 7 bases, with 9 bases spanning the gap. CDR1 is SGHTA, CDR2 FQGNSA, per germline. The CDR3 DNA follows: TGTGCCAGCAGCTTCCGAGGGGGTGGCTACACCTTC. Translating gives CASSFRGGGYTF.

This sequence joins TRBV4-1 and TRBJ2-5, with a tentative D call TRBD2 (6 bases). V dropped 6 bases and J dropped 8 bases, with 16 bases sitting between them. This CDR3 has 13 residues. The germline V gene encodes CDR1 MGHRA and CDR2 YSYEKL. The CDR3 loop is CASRARLEGTQYF. As DNA, the CDR3 is TGCGCCAGCAGGGCGCGACTAGAAGGAACCCAGTACTTC.

The chain combines TRBV5-1 with TRBJ1-4; D unclear. Trimming shortened V by 0 bases and J by 4 bases, and 7 bases separated the two germline ends. This CDR3 is built from 14 residues. CDR1 is SGHRS, CDR2 YFSETQ, per germline. Here the CDR3 reads CASSLGADNEKLFF. The CDR3 nucleotides are TGCGCCAGCAGCTTGGGTGCAGATAATGAAAAACTGTTTTTT.

This clone was seen only a few times. Other DNA variants within this sample encode the same CDR3. V is TRBV12-3 or TRBV12-4 and J is TRBJ1-1; D call uncertain. V dropped 1 base and J dropped 1 base, with 4 bases sitting between them. The CDR3 is 13 amino acids. DNA for the CDR3: TGTGCCAGCAGTTTAGGGCCGAACACTGAAGCTTTCTTT. It specifies CASSLGPNTEAFF.

The CDR3 sequence: CASSSSGTEAYEQYF. In DNA form, the CDR3 reads TGTGCCAGCAGCTCCAGCGGGACTGAAGCCTACGAGCAGTACTTC. This chain uses TRBV7-9 with TRBJ2-7, with 7 nucleotides matching TRBD2. V was clipped by 4 bases and J by 2 bases; unmatched bases: 8. Germline CDR1 SEHNR, CDR2 FQNEAQ (reference sequence). This CDR3 is 15 amino acids long.

CDR3 region: CASSQAPHPGVLGWETQYF. The CDR3 DNA reads as TGTGCCAGCAGCCAGGCCCCCCACCCCGGGGTCCTTGGGTGGGAGACCCAGTACTTC. The chain is built from TRBV3-1 (or the pseudogene TRBV3-2) and TRBJ2-5; D possibly corresponds to TRBD2 (5 bases). CDR1 and CDR2 from the germline V gene are LGHDT and YNNKEL (reference sequence). Trimming pared 3 bases from V and 5 bases from J, leaving 28 bases between. The CDR3 consists of 19 residues.

The chain is built from TRBV12-5 and TRBJ2-7; a possible D gene is TRBD2 (6 bases). The CDR3 runs to 12 residues. V lost 3 bases, J lost 12 bases, and 15 bases lay in between. Per germline, CDR1 LGHNT and CDR2 FRNRAP. The CDR3 coding sequence is TGTGCTAGTGGTTTAGGAGGGGCGTCCGCGTACTTC. This encodes CASGLGGASAYF. Variable domain in full (rest from reference TRBV12-5 and TRBJ2-7): DARVTQTPRHKVTEMGQEVTMRCQPILGHNTVFWYRQTMMQGLELLAYFRNRAPLDDSGMPKDRFSAEMPDATLATLKIQPSEPRDSAVYFCASGLGGASAYFGPGTRLTVT.

This clone was seen just once. The chain couples TRBV19 to TRBJ1-5; D remains ambiguous. This CDR3 has 15 amino acids. CDR1 LNHDA and CDR2 SQIVND come from the germline V gene (reference sequence). V shed 10 bases and J shed 1 base, with 17 bases lying between them. The CDR3 reads CATMSVVESNQPQHF. CDR3 in DNA: TGTGCCACCATGTCGGTGGTAGAAAGCAATCAGCCCCAGCATTTT.

The chain is built from TRBV6-6 and TRBJ2-3; TRBD2 agrees at 7 bases. Germline CDR1 MNHNY, CDR2 SVGAGI (reference sequence). This CDR3 region has 15 residues. With V trimmed by 6 bases and J by 4 bases, 10 bases remained unmatched. Here the CDR3 reads CASSTAGERADTQYF. The CDR3 DNA sequence: TGTGCCAGCAGCACCGCGGGGGAGAGGGCAGATACGCAGTATTTT.